Listed here are 10 T cell receptor beta chains from one sample, sequenced in a study of T cell repertoires in cytomegalovirus infection. TCRdb processed the reads anew with MiXCR; each CDR3 protein has one entry. The data contain 84,000 or so distinct CDR3 sequences, around half of them singletons. These TCRs are of unknown antigen specificity. Sequences were derived from CD8+ T cells from cultured PBMCs, sampled from culture after CMV antigen stimulation. These receptors originate from a human donor in good health (CMV status not recorded). Some clones in this sample may be carry-over from other donors' samples.

The rearrangement uses TRBV7-3 and TRBJ2-2, with no clear D. The CDR3 spans 13 residues. V dropped 0 bases and J dropped 10 bases, with 9 bases sitting between them. CDR1 is SGHTA and CDR2 is FQGTGA in the germline V gene. CDR3 nucleotides: TGTGCCAGCAGCTTAACGTTAGCCGAGGAGCTGTTTTTT. This sequence encodes CASSLTLAEELFF.

This clonotype has more than one count but fewer than ten. The chain carries TRBV5-6 and TRBJ2-7; D may be TRBD1 (5 bases). CDR1 is SGHDT, CDR2 YYEEEE, per germline. V dropped 4 bases and J dropped 0 bases, with 8 bases sitting between them. The CDR3 loop spans 13 amino acids. The CDR3 region is CASSLRVSYEQYF. In DNA form, the CDR3 reads TGTGCCAGCAGCCTCAGGGTCTCCTACGAGCAGTACTTC.

The chain employs TRBV7-3 and TRBJ2-7, with TRBD2 matching 9 bases. The germline gives CDR1 SGHTA, CDR2 FQGTGA. This CDR3 has 14 amino acids. The junction had 7 bases not matched to a gene; V was cut back by 6 bases and J by 4 bases. DNA for the CDR3: TGTGCCAGCAGTCCTGGTAGCGGGAGTTACGAGCAGTACTTC. Its translation: CASSPGSGSYEQYF.

The rearrangement uses TRBV6-6 and TRBJ2-2, with TRBD1 matching over 7 bases. CDR1 is MNHNY, CDR2 SVGAGI, per germline (reference sequence). V was pared by 6 bases and J by 9 bases, with 1 base of the junction left unmatched. CDR3 length: 11 residues. CDR3: CASRTGRELFF. DNA for the CDR3: TGTGCCAGCAGGACAGGGAGGGAGCTGTTTTTT.

The J gene is TRBJ2-1, the V gene TRBV27, with D possibly matching TRBD2 (5 bases). Germline values: CDR1 MNHEY, CDR2 SMNVEV (reference sequence). The germline V and J ends were trimmed by 8 bases and 7 bases, with 12 bases remaining between them. CDR3 size: 12 residues. The CDR3 protein is CASGRTANEQFF. CDR3 nucleotides: TGTGCCAGCGGACGGACTGCGAATGAGCAGTTCTTC.

This chain joins TRBV19 and TRBJ1-2; 9 nucleotides match TRBD1. The CDR3 consists of 15 residues. V was pared by 4 bases and J by 2 bases, with 5 bases of the junction left unmatched. Germline values: CDR1 LNHDA, CDR2 SQIVND (reference sequence). CDR3 DNA: TGTGCCAGTAGTACGGACAGGGGTTTCAACTATGGCTACACCTTC. Translation gives CASSTDRGFNYGYTF.

This clonotype was detected a few times. The rearrangement joins TRBV10-3 to TRBJ2-7; D is ambiguous. This CDR3 comprises 14 residues. Per the germline V gene, CDR1 is ENHRY and CDR2 is SYGVKD. Trimming shortened V by 0 bases and J by 6 bases, and 12 bases separated the two germline ends. In DNA form, the CDR3 reads TGTGCCATCAGTGAGTCTGACACCTTAGGCGAGCAGTACTTC. Encoded protein: CAISESDTLGEQYF.

The chain has TRBV12-3 or TRBV12-4 and TRBJ2-6, with a possible D match to TRBD1 (5 bases). The CDR3 loop spans 15 amino acids. The V end was cut by 2 bases, the J end by 4 bases, with 9 bases between. CDR3 sequence reads: CASSLRGTGANVLTF. CDR3 DNA: TGTGCCAGCAGTTTAAGGGGAACCGGGGCCAACGTCCTGACTTTC.

This rearrangement joins TRBV4-2 to TRBJ2-7; 7 bases map to TRBD2. Germline CDR1 is LGHNA and CDR2 is YNFKEQ. This CDR3 is built from 16 residues. Losses at the gene ends were 1 base for V and 1 base for J; bases not matched to a gene: 7. The CDR3 nucleotides are TGTGCCAGCAGCCAAGGACCGGAGCGGGGATCCTACGAGCAGTACTTC. This encodes CASSQGPERGSYEQYF.

The rearrangement joins TRBV6-6 to TRBJ1-1; weak D call: TRBD1 (5 bases). Germline CDR1 and CDR2: MNHNY and SVGAGI (reference sequence). Deletions cut 6 bases from V and 1 base from J, with 21 bases between. The CDR3 spans 17 residues. CDR3 DNA: TGTGCCAGCAGCAGATACGCAGCTGGGGACGAGAACACTGAAGCTTTCTTT. Encoded protein: CASSRYAAGDENTEAFF.